This T cell receptor beta chain emerged from a study of blood T cells in healthy people across ages. Looking at the study overall: Capturing about one barcoded beta molecule per two T cells was achieved by template switching.

With a J-beta primer mix and a sample-barcoded 5' primer, a second PCR ran about 7 to 11 cycles. TCRdb called the 5' RACE reads again in MiXCR, with one record for every CDR3 protein. Counted here are approximately 770,000 distinct CDR3 sequences, roughly 50% occurring once; the ten biggest clones make up approximately 21%. V was cut by 1 base and J by 8 bases, with 11 bases left in between. The CDR3 spans 13 residues. In germline, CDR1 is LNHNV, CDR2 YYDKDF (reference sequence). The source of this sequence is a man aged 25 to 45 in good health. Source material: blood. The V and J genes are TRBV15 and TRBJ1-2; D perhaps matches TRBD1 (5 bases). Here the CDR3 DNA reads TGTGCCACCAGCAGAGGAGCGAGGGGCGGCTACACCTTC. This translates into CATSRGARGGYTF. The whole variable domain, remainder taken from reference TRBV15 and TRBJ1-2, is DAMVIQNPRYQVTQFGKPVTLSCSQTLNHNVMYWYQQKSSQAPKLLFHYYDKDFNNEADTPDNFQSRRPNTSFCFLDIRSPGLGDTAMYLCATSRGARGGYTFGSGTRLTVV.